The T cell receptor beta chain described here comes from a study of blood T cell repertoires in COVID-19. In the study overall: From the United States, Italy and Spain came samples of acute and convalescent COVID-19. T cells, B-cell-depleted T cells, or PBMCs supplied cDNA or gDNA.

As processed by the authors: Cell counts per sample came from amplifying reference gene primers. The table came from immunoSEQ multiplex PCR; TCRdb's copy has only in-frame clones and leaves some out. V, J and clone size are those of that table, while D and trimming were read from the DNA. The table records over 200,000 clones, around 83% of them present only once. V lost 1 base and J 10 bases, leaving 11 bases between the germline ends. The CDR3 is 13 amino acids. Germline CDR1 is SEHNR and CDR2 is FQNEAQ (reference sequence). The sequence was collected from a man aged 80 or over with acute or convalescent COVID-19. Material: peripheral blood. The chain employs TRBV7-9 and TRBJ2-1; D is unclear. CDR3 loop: CASSLDLDIEQFF. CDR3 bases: TGTGCCAGCAGCTTAGATCTCGACATAGAGCAGTTCTTC. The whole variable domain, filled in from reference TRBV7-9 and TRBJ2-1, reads DTGVSQNPRHKITKRGQNVTFRCDPISEHNRLYWYRQTLGQGPEFLTYFQNEAQLEKSRLLSDRFSAERPKGSFSTLEIQRTEQGDSAMYLCASSLDLDIEQFFGPGTRLTVL.